These T cell receptor beta chains were read from a single sample in a study of T cell clusters in autoimmune cytopenias. TCRdb derives one entry per CDR3 protein from the multiplex PCR reads, leaving out DNA. The table for this sample gives about 2,800 distinct CDR3 sequences. The sequenced sample consisted of peripheral blood. The receptor source for this set is a human donor with an autoimmune cytopenia or autoimmune hepatitis (not recorded which). Both conserved end residues are part of each CDR3. Clone sizes are shown as once, few, many or a size class.

TRBJ1-5	medium-sized	TRBV18	CASSPGSDQPQHF
TRBJ2-7	medium-sized	TRBV7-2	CASSLGSGGEQYF
TRBJ2-3	medium-sized	TRBV20-1	CSARFADTQYF
TRBJ1-5	medium-sized	TRBV19	CASKTLAQNQPQHF
TRBJ2-1	medium-sized	TRBV11-1	CASSSRLANEQFF
TRBJ2-5	medium-sized	TRBV13	CASSTGGETQYF
TRBJ2-7	medium-sized	TRBV5-6	CASSFDRALSYEQYF
TRBJ2-5	medium-sized	TRBV19	CASSGTGVFKTQYF
TRBJ2-1	medium-sized	TRBV15	CATSPRRLNEQFF
TRBJ2-7	medium-sized	TRBV15	CATSRGPSGEQYF
TRBJ1-1	medium-sized	TRBV20-1	CSARVWGGSNTEAFF
TRBJ1-1	medium-sized	TRBV19	CASSTGTGIGMNTEAFF
TRBJ2-2	medium-sized	TRBV20-1	CSARERANTGELFF
TRBJ1-1	medium-sized	TRBV6-5	CASSHPGQNTEAFF
TRBJ2-2	medium-sized	TRBV7-6	CASSMRRSSGELFF
TRBJ1-2	medium-sized	TRBV30	CAWSQGAKGYTF
TRBJ1-1	medium-sized	TRBV12-3/TRBV12-4	CASSLTGGSTEAFF